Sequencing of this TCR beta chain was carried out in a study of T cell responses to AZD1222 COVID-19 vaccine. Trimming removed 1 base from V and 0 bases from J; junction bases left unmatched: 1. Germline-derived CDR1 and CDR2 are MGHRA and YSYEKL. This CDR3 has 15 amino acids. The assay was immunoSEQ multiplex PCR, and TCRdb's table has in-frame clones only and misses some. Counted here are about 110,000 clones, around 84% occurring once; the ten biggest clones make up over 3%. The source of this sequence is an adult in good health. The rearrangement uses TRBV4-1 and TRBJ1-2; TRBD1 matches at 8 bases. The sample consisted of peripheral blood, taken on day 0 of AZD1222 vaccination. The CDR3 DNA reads TGCGCCAGCAGCCAAGGACAGGGGACTAACTATGGCTACACCTTC. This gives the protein CASSQGQGTNYGYTF.